The source of this TCR beta chain is a study of TIL therapy for anti-PD-1-resistant metastatic lung cancer. As for the study in general: Patients then received nivolumab; progressors got lymphodepletion, TIL and IL-2. Several tumors were EGFR-mutant and two were ALK-rearranged.

The libraries were made with immunoSEQ v3. Clones were sequenced by immunoSEQ multiplex PCR, and TCRdb holds only the in-frame ones, with some missing. The sample has about 16,000 clones, about 68% seen once. Time point given: pre-treatment sample, taken before nivolumab and TIL therapy. This clone has more than one count but fewer than ten. Germline V gene data show CDR1 as SGHRS and CDR2 as YFSETQ. The CDR3 covers 14 residues. The V and J ends lost 6 bases and 5 bases, in that order; junction bases with no gene match: 8. Specimen: blood, collected at baseline. This chain links TRBV5-1 with TRBJ1-2, with TRBD1 matching over 9 bases. The receptor's source is a person aged 25-79 years with non-small cell lung cancer. CDR3 amino acids: CASTGTGSGYGYTF. CDR3 coding DNA: TGCGCCAGCACCGGGACAGGGTCAGGGTATGGCTACACCTTC.